Given below is one T cell receptor beta chain in context. These data come from a study of T cells after yellow fever vaccination. CDR1 and CDR2 from the germline V gene are DFQATT and SNEGSKA (reference sequence). CDR3 length equals 16 residues. Trimming took 6 bases from V and 1 from J; bases not matched to a gene: 10. Making TCR cDNA involved 5'RACE template switching, which added UMIs and a universal primer site. TCRdb passed the 5' RACE reads through MiXCR, listing each CDR3 protein once. The data show approximately 250,000 distinct CDR3 sequences, 6% to 8% seen once. This receptor was obtained from a man younger than 40 who received the YFV17D yellow fever vaccine. This chain uses TRBV20-1 with TRBJ2-7; 12 bases align to TRBD2. Source: CD4+ T cells sorted from PBMCs, taken on the day of the yellow fever booster vaccination. The CDR3 loop is CSARLAGARRSYEQYF. The DNA of the CDR3 is TGCAGTGCCAGACTAGCGGGAGCGAGGCGGTCCTACGAGCAGTACTTC.